This TCR beta chain is drawn from a study of blood T cell repertoires in COVID-19. In the source study's methods: Amplification from reference gene primers served as the basis for estimated nucleated cell counts. Sequencing was performed with immunoSEQ multiplex PCR; in TCRdb, only in-frame clones are kept and a portion is missing. The DNA gave D and trimming, while V, J and clone size come from that table. This sample yields more than 300,000 clones, of which 65% to 85% are seen a single time; roughly 1.1% belongs to the top ten. This clone has a handful of counts. Sequences were obtained from peripheral blood. The clonotype comes from a woman aged 45 to 65 with acute or convalescent COVID-19.

DNA of the CDR3: TGTGCCAGCAGCCTACAGGGGGCAGGTGAAAAACTGTTTTTT. The encoded protein is CASSLQGAGEKLFF. The chain couples TRBV7-2 to TRBJ1-4; 9 nucleotides agree with TRBD1. The CDR3 length is 14 residues. Germline V gene data show CDR1 as SGHTA and CDR2 as FQGNSA. Losses at the gene ends were 5 bases for V and 7 bases for J; bases not matched to a gene: 5.